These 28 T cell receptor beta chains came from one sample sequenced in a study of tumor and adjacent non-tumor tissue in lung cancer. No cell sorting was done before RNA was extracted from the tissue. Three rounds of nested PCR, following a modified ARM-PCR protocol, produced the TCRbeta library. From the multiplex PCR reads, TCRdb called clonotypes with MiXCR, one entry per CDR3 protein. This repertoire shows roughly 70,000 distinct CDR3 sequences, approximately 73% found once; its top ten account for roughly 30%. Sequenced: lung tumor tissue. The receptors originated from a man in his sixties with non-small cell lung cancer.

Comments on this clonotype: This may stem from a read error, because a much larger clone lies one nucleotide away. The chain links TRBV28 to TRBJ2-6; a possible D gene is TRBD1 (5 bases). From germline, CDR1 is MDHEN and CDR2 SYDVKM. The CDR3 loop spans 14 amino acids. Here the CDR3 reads CASSSPSGANLLTF. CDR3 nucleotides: TGTGCCAGCAGTTCCCCATCTGGGGCCAACCTCCTGACTTTC.

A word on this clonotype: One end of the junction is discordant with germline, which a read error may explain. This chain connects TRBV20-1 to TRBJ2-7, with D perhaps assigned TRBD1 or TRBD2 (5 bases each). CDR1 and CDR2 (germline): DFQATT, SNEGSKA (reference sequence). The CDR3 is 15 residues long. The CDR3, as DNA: TGCAGTACTAGAGCCCTCCGGACAAGGGATTACGAGCAGTGCTTC. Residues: CSTRALRTRDYEQCF.

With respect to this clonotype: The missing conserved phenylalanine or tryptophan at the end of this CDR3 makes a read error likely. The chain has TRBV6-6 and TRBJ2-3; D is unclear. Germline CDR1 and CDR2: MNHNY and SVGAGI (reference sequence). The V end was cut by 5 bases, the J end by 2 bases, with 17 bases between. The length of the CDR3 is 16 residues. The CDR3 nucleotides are TGTGCCAGCAGTAACCACTCGGCGCTGTTCACAGATACGCAGTATATT. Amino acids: CASSNHSALFTDTQYI.

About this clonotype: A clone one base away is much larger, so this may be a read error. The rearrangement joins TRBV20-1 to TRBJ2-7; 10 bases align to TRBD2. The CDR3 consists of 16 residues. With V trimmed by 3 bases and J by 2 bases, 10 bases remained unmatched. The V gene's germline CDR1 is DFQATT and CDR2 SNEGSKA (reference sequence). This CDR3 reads CSASIPAGLAPYEQYF. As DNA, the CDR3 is TGCAGTGCTAGCATTCCTGCGGGACTAGCGCCCTACGAGCAGTACTTC.

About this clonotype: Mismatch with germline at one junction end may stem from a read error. CDR3 amino acids: CASSPPMFNRNLPQHF. In nucleotides, the CDR3 is TGTGCCAGCAGTCCCCCGATGTTCAATCGCAATCTGCCCCAGCATTTT. The V call is TRBV6-1, the J call TRBJ1-5; D gene ambiguous. CDR1 is MNHNS, CDR2 SASEGT, per germline. There are 16 residues in the CDR3.

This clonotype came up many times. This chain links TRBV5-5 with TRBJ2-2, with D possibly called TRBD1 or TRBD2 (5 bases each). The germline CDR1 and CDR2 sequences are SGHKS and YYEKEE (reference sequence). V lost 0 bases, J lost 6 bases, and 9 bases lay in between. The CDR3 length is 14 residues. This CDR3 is CASSLVGDSGELFF. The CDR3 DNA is TGTGCCAGCAGCTTGGTGGGGGATTCCGGGGAGCTGTTTTTT.

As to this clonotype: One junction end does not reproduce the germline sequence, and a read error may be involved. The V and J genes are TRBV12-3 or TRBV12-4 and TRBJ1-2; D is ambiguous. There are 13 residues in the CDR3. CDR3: CASTPREGYGYAF. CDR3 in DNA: TGTGCCAGTACTCCTCGGGAAGGCTATGGCTACGCCTTC.

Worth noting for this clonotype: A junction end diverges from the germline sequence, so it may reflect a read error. The CDR3 loop reads CSTTLGLAGCGDRQYF. In DNA, the CDR3 is TGCAGTACTACCTTGGGACTAGCGGGATGTGGAGATAGGCAGTATTTT. The chain uses TRBV20-1 and TRBJ2-3, with TRBD2 identical over 13 bases. The CDR3 spans 16 residues. Germline V gene data show CDR1 as DFQATT and CDR2 as SNEGSKA (reference sequence).

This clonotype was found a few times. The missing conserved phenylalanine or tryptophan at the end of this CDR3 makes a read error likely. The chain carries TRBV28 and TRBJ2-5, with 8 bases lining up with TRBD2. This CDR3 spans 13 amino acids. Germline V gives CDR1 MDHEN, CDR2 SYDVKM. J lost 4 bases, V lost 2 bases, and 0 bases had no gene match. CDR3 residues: CASSLLAGETQYL. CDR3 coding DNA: TGTGCCAGCAGTTTACTAGCGGGAGAGACCCAGTACCTC.

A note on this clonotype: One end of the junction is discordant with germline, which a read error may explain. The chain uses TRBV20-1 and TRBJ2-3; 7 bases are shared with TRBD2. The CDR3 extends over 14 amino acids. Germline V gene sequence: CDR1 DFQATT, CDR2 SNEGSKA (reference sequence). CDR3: CSDRGAGYTDKQYF. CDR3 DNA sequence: TGCAGTGATAGGGGAGCGGGATACACAGATAAGCAGTATTTT.

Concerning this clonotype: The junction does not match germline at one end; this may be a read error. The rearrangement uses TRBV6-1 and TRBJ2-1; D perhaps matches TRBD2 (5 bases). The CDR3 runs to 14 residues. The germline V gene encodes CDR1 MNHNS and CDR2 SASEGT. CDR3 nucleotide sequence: TGTGGCAGCTGTGAGCGCGGGCGCGGCGATGAGCAGTTCTTC. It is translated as CGSCERGRGDEQFF.

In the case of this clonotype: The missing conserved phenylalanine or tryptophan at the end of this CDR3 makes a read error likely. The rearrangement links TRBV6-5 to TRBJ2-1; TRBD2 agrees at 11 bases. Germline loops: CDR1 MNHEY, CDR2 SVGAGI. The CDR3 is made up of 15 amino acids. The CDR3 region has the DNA TGTGCCAGCAGCCTCGGACTAGCGGGTTACAATGAACAGTTCCTC. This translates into CASSLGLAGYNEQFL.

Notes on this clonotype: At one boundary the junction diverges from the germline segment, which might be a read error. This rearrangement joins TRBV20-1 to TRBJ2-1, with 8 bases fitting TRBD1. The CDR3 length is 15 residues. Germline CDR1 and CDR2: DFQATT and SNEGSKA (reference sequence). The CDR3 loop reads CIARLDRGISNEQFF. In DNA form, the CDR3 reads TGCATTGCTAGATTAGACAGGGGAATCTCAAATGAGCAGTTCTTC.

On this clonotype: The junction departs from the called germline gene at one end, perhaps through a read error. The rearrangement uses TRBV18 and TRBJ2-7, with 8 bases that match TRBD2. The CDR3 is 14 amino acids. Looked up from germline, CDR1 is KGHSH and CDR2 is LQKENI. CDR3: CTSSRGLAGDEQYF. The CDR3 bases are TGTACCAGCTCACGAGGACTAGCTGGCGACGAGCAGTACTTC. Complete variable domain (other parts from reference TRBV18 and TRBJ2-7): NAGVMQNPRHLVRRRGQEARLRCSPMKGHSHVYWYRQLPEEGLKFMVYLQKENIIDESGMPKERFSAEFPKEGPSILRIQQVVRGDSAAYFCTSSRGLAGDEQYFGPGTRLTVT.

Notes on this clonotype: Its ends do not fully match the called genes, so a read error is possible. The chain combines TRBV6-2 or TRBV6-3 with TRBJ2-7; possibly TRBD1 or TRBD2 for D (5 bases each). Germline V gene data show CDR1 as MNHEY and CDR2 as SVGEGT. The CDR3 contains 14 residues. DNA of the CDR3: TGTGCCAGCAGTTACGACAGTTTGAGAAGGGAGCGGCACTTC. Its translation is CASSYDSLRRERHF.

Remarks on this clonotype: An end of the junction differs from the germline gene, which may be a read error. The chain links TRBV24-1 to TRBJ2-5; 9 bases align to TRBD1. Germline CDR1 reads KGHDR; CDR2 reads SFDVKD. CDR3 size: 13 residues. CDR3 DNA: TGTGACACCGGGGGACAGGGAGGAGAGAACCGGTACTTC. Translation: CDTGGQGGENRYF.

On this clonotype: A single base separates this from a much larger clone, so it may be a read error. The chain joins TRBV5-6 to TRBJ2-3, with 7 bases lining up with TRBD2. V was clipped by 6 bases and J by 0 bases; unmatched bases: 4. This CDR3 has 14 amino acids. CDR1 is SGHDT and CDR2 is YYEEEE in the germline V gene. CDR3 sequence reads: CASNFSGSTDTQYF. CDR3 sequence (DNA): TGTGCCAGCAACTTTAGCGGGAGCACAGATACGCAGTATTTT. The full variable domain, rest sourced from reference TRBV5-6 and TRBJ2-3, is DAGVTQSPTHLIKTRGQQVTLRCSPKSGHDTVSWYQQALGQGPQFIFQYYEEEERQRGNFPDRFSGHQFPNYSSELNVNALLLGDSALYLCASNFSGSTDTQYFGPGTRLTVL.

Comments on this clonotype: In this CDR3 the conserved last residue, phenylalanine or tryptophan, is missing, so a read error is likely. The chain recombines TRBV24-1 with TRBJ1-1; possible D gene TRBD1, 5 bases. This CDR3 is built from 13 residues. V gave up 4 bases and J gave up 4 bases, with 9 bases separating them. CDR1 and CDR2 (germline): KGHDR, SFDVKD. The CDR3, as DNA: TGTGCCACCAGTGACGAGGGGTCCACTGAAGCTTTCTAT. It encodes CATSDEGSTEAFY.

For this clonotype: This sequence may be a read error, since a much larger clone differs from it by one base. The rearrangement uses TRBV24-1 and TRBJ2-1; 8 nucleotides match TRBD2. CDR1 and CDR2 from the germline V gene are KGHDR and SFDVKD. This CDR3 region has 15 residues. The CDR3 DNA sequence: TGTGCCACCAGTGAAATTAGCGGGAAATACATTGAGCAGTTCTTC. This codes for CATSEISGKYIEQFF.

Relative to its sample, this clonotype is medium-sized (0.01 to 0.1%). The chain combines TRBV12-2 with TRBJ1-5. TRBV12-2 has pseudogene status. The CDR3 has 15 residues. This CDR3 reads CASRLARFGNQPQHF. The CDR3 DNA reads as TGTGCAAGTCGCTTAGCCCGTTTTGGCAATCAGCCCCAGCATTTT.

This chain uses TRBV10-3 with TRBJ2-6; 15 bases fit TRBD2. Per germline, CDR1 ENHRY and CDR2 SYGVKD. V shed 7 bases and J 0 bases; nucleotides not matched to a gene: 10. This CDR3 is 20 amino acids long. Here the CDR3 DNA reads TGTGCCATCACTGAACTTGGGACTAGCGGGAGGAACTCTGGGGCCAACGTCCTGACTTTC. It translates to CAITELGTSGRNSGANVLTF.

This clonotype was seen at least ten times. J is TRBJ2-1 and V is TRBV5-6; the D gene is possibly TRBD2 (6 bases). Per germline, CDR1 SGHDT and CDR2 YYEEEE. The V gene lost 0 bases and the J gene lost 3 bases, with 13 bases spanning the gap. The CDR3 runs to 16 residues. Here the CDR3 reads CASSLAGDDFYNEQFF. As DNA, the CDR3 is TGTGCCAGCAGCTTGGCGGGAGATGACTTCTACAATGAGCAGTTCTTC.

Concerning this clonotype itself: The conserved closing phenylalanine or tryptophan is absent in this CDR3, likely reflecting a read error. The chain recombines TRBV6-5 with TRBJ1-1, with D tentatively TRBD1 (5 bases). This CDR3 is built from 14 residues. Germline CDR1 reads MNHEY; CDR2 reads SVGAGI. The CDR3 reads CANSYLQANTEAFY. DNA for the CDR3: TGTGCCAACAGTTACTTACAGGCGAACACTGAAGCTTTCTAT.

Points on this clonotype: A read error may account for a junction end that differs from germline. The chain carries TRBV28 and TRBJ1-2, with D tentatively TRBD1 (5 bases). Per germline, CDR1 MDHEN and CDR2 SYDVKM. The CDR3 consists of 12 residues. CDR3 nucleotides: TGTGACAGCAGTTTAGCAGGGTATGGATACACCTTC. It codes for CDSSLAGYGYTF.

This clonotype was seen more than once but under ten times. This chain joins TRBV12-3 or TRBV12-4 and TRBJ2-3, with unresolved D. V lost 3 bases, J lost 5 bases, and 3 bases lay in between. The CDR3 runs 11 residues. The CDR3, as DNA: TGTGCCAGCAGTTTGGGAGATACGCAGTATTTT. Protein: CASSLGDTQYF.

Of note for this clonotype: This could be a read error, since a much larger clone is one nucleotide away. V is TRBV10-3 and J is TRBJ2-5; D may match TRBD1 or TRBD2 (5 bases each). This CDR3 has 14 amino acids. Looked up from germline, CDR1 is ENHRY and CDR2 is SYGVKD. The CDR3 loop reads CVISERQRSETQYF. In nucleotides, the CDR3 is TGTGTCATCAGTGAGAGACAGCGGTCGGAGACCCAGTACTTC.

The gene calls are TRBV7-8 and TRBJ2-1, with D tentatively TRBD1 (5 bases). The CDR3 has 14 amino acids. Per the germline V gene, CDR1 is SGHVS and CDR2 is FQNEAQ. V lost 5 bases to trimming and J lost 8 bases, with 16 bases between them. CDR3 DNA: TGTGCCAGCAGCCCGTCTAGTCGCAGGGATGAGCAGTTCTTC. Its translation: CASSPSSRRDEQFF.

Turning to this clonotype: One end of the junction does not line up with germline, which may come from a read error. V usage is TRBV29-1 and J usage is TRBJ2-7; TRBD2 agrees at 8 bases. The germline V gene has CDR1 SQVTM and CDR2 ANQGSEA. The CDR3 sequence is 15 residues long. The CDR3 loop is CSVEDTGLVTGEQYF. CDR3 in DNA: TGCAGTGTTGAAGACACGGGACTAGTGACGGGGGAGCAGTACTTC.